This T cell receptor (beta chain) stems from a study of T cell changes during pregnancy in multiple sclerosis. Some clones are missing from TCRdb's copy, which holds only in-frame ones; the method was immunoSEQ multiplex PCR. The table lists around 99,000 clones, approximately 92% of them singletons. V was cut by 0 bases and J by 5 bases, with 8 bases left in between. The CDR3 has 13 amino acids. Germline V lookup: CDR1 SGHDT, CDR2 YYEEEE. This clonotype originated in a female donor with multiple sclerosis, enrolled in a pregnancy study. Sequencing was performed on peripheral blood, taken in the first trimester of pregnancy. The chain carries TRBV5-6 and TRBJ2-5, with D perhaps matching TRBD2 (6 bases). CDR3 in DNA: TGTGCCAGCAGCTTGGCCAGCGGGGAGACCCAGTACTTC. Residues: CASSLASGETQYF.